This T cell receptor (beta chain) was found in a study of blood T cell repertoires in COVID-19. Study-wide context: Samples taken during acute and convalescent COVID-19 were collected in the United States, Italy and Spain.

This CDR3 spans 16 amino acids. Germline V lookup: CDR1 SGHRS, CDR2 YFSETQ. Trimming removed 0 bases at V and 0 bases at J, with 11 bases between. Individuals drawn from 24 US areas were roughly 18 to 95 years old. Cohorts were assigned according to the clinical history that participants reported. Assay used: immunoSEQ multiplex PCR; TCRdb lists only in-frame clones, some missing. The table includes about 220,000 clones, 85% to 90% detected once. The chain employs TRBV5-1 and TRBJ2-3; D unclear. The sequenced material came from PBMCs or T cells enriched from blood (not recorded which). This clonotype was sampled from a woman younger than 35 in a cohort exposed to, infected with or recovered from COVID-19 (not recorded which). The CDR3: CASSLDGPGSTDTQYF. CDR3 coding DNA: TGCGCCAGCAGCTTGGATGGTCCCGGTAGCACAGATACGCAGTATTTT.